This T cell receptor (beta chain) was captured by sequencing in a study of OX40 agonist ivuxolimab in advanced cancers. Concerning this clone: Its cognate antigen is unknown.

The CDR3 runs 12 residues. The ends were cut back, 3 bases at V and 7 bases at J, with 9 bases in the middle. The germline V gene has CDR1 PRHDT and CDR2 FYEKMQ (reference sequence). Study outcomes and limitations: CD8+ T cells (on average) carried more expanded clones than CD4+ T cells.

The data were produced by immunoSEQ multiplex PCR, yet TCRdb's version contains in-frame clones alone and is incomplete. The sample lists about 47,000 clones; around 80% were seen once. The sequencing here drew on CD4+ or CD8+ T cells sorted from blood, taken in a trial of the OX40 agonist ivuxolimab. The chain uses TRBV13 and TRBJ1-2; possible D gene TRBD1, 6 bases. This sequence was found in an adult with an advanced solid tumor such as melanoma, head and neck, liver or kidney cancer. CDR3 loop: CASSFRGGGYTF. The CDR3 nucleotides read TGTGCCAGCAGCTTCAGGGGTGGTGGCTACACCTTC. The variable domain in full, with the rest retrieved from reference TRBV13 and TRBJ1-2, is AAGVIQSPRHLIKEKRETATLKCYPIPRHDTVYWYQQGPGQDPQFLISFYEKMQSDKGSIPDRFSAQQFSDYHSELNMSSLELGDSALYFCASSFRGGGYTFGSGTRLTVV.